These 29 T cell receptor beta chains share one sample of origin, sequenced in a study of shared clonotypes between healthy human individuals. Sequenced by immunoSEQ multiplex PCR; TCRdb stores in-frame clones only, minus some. Of around 1.1 million clones in the sample, 75% to 85% were seen once. Sequenced material: memory CD4+ T cells from PBMCs. The subset here: CD45RA-negative fraction. These TCRs come from a man aged 18 to 29 in good health. Some clones in this sample may be carry-over from other donors' samples.

This rearrangement joins TRBV27 to TRBJ2-7; D is undetermined. In germline, CDR1 is MNHEY, CDR2 SMNVEV (reference sequence). The CDR3 totals 15 residues. Trimming left V 2 bases short and J 0 bases short, with 11 bases between. DNA of the CDR3: TGTGCCAGCAGTTTAGAAGCTGGCAGCTCCTACGAGCAGTACTTC. The encoded protein is CASSLEAGSSYEQYF.

The gene calls are TRBV28 and TRBJ1-3; no definite D call. The CDR3 sequence is 11 residues long. CDR1 is MDHEN and CDR2 is SYDVKM in the germline V gene. V was pared by 4 bases and J by 6 bases, with 4 bases between. The CDR3 DNA reads TGTGCCAGCAGTTATGTAAACACCATATATTTT. This gives the protein CASSYVNTIYF.

The chain links TRBV4-2 to TRBJ2-3, with TRBD1 as a possible D gene (6 bases). From germline, CDR1 is LGHNA and CDR2 YNFKEQ. The CDR3 contains 16 residues. The V and J ends lost 4 bases and 2 bases respectively, with 16 bases between them. The chain's CDR3 is CASSPTRQVYTDTQYF. The CDR3 region has the DNA TGTGCCAGCAGCCCGACGCGACAGGTATACACAGATACGCAGTATTTT.

Notes on this clone: This may be a read error: a much more frequent sequence differs by one nucleotide. Within the sample, other DNA sequences also encode this same CDR3. The chain uses TRBV6-6 and TRBJ1-2; TRBD1 matches at 9 bases. This CDR3 has 15 amino acids. Germline-derived CDR1 and CDR2 are MNHNY and SVGAGI (reference sequence). The CDR3 protein is CASSPGTGNGYRYTF. The CDR3 region has the DNA TGTGCCAGCAGCCCCGGGACAGGGAATGGGTATCGCTACACTTTC.

The chain employs TRBV5-6 and TRBJ2-7, with 11 nucleotides matching TRBD1. Trimming cost V 3 bases and J 5 bases; bases outside gene matches: 4. CDR1 is SGHDT, CDR2 YYEEEE, per germline. This CDR3 is 14 amino acids long. The CDR3 coding sequence is TGTGCCAGCAGCTGGACAGGGGGCGGCGACGAGCAGTACTTC. Its translation is CASSWTGGGDEQYF.

This clone was counted a single time. This sample also contains other DNA sequences that code for the same CDR3. The chain combines TRBV27 with TRBJ1-6, with D possibly TRBD1 on 5 matching bases. This CDR3 spans 15 amino acids. Germline V gene data show CDR1 as MNHEY and CDR2 as SMNVEV (reference sequence). The germline V and J ends were trimmed by 2 bases and 7 bases, with 12 bases remaining between them. This CDR3 is CASSLGRAGNSPLHF. The DNA of the CDR3 is TGTGCCAGCAGTTTAGGCAGGGCGGGCAATTCACCCCTCCACTTT.

This chain uses TRBV20-1 with TRBJ2-7; D is uncertain. This CDR3 contains 11 residues. Germline lookup yields CDR1 DFQATT and CDR2 SNEGSKA (reference sequence). Trimming removed 6 bases from V and 5 bases from J, with 11 bases in between. The DNA of the CDR3 is TGCAGTGCCGTCTTGGGGAACGAGCAGTACTTC. This gives the protein CSAVLGNEQYF.

The rearrangement links TRBV27 to TRBJ2-7; 10 positions match TRBD1. This CDR3 has 19 amino acids. The ends lost 3 bases at V and 1 base at J; junction bases unmatched: 15. In germline, CDR1 is MNHEY, CDR2 SMNVEV (reference sequence). The DNA for the CDR3 is TGTGCCAGCAGTTTCCGACAGGGGGCGAGGGCTAGCGGGTCCTACGAGCAGTACTTC. Its protein product is CASSFRQGARASGSYEQYF.

V usage is TRBV28 and J usage is TRBJ1-2; no clear D. Trimming took off 2 bases at V and 8 bases at J, with 9 bases between the two ends. This CDR3 has 12 residues. Germline CDR1 reads MDHEN; CDR2 reads SYDVKM. The CDR3 is CASSLTARGYTF. As DNA, the CDR3 is TGTGCCAGCAGTTTAACAGCTCGGGGCTACACCTTC.

The chain's CDR3 is CASGEGETQYF. Here the CDR3 DNA reads TGTGCCAGCGGCGAGGGCGAGACCCAGTACTTC. The V and J genes are TRBV14 and TRBJ2-5, with TRBD2 as a possible D gene (5 bases). The V and J ends lost 8 bases and 5 bases respectively, with 9 bases between them. This CDR3 spans 11 amino acids. The V gene's germline CDR1 is SGHDN and CDR2 FVKESK.

This sequence joins TRBV18 and TRBJ2-1; D uncertain. Germline CDR1 reads KGHSH; CDR2 reads LQKENI. The CDR3 loop spans 18 amino acids. The V end lost 5 bases, the J end lost 12 bases, and 32 bases lay between the germline ends. DNA for the CDR3: TGTGCCAGCTCAGCGATAAAAGATCGAACCCATTCGTCATTTTGGCAGTTCTTC. Translating it yields CASSAIKDRTHSSFWQFF.

The rearrangement links TRBV9 to TRBJ2-7, with 12 bases matching TRBD2. V lost 3 bases to trimming and J lost 2 bases; unmatched junction nucleotides: 3. CDR3 size: 15 residues. Germline CDR1 is SGDLS and CDR2 is YYNGEE. Here the CDR3 reads CASSAGLAGPYEQYF. For the CDR3, the DNA is TGTGCCAGCAGCGCTGGACTAGCGGGACCCTACGAGCAGTACTTC.

This clone was recorded once. J is TRBJ2-3 and V is TRBV2; D not certain. This CDR3 is built from 11 residues. Germline CDR1 is SNHLY and CDR2 is FYNNEI. Trimming took 7 bases from V and 2 from J, leaving 4 bases between them. CDR3 protein: CASTNTDTQYF. In DNA, the CDR3 is TGTGCCAGCACAAACACAGATACGCAGTATTTT.

A single count supports this clone. The J gene is TRBJ1-3, the V gene TRBV4-2; D is undetermined. Germline V CDR1 and CDR2: LGHNA, YNFKEQ. This CDR3 region has 15 residues. V was cut by 0 bases and J by 3 bases, with 9 bases left in between. CDR3 in DNA: TGTGCCAGCAGCCAAGAGTTGGCGTTTGGAAACACCATATATTTT. This encodes CASSQELAFGNTIYF.

The chain carries TRBV5-4 and TRBJ2-7, with TRBD2 identical over 9 bases. This CDR3 comprises 13 residues. J was trimmed by 3 bases and V by 7 bases; bases with no gene match: 5. From germline, CDR1 is SGHNT and CDR2 YYREEE (reference sequence). The CDR3 region has the DNA TGTGCCAGCTCCCCTAGCGGGAACTACGAGCAGTACTTC. It yields the protein CASSPSGNYEQYF.

The rearrangement uses TRBV10-3 and TRBJ2-3; tentative D call: TRBD1 (5 bases). Germline assignment: CDR1 ENHRY and CDR2 SYGVKD. The CDR3 is 15 amino acids. The V gene lost 7 bases and the J gene lost 3 bases, with 17 bases spanning the gap. The chain's CDR3 is CAINKQGQTTDTQYF. CDR3 nucleotides: TGTGCCATCAACAAGCAGGGCCAGACGACAGATACGCAGTATTTT.

The rearrangement uses TRBV29-1 and TRBJ2-7; D is possibly TRBD1 or TRBD2 (7 bases each). The germline V and J ends were trimmed by 4 bases and 6 bases, with 13 bases remaining between them. CDR1 SQVTM and CDR2 ANQGSEA come from the germline V gene. The length of the CDR3 is 12 residues. The CDR3 coding sequence is TGCAGCGTTGGACAGGGAGGGTCCGAGCAGTACTTC. Its translation is CSVGQGGSEQYF.

CDR3 in amino acids: CAGGGPGMDTEAFF. Written as DNA, the CDR3 is TGTGCTGGGGGGGGCCCAGGGATGGACACTGAAGCTTTCTTT. The chain is built from TRBV30 and TRBJ1-1, with TRBD1 as a possible D gene (6 bases). This CDR3 region has 14 residues. Germline CDR1 reads GTSNPN; CDR2 reads SVGIG (reference sequence).

To note about this clone: Other DNA sequences in the same sample also yield this CDR3. The V and J genes are TRBV25-1 and TRBJ1-1; D is ambiguous. Germline V gene data show CDR1 as MGHDK and CDR2 as SYGVNS. The CDR3 runs to 13 residues. The germline V and J ends were trimmed by 1 base and 1 base, with 4 bases remaining between them. In nucleotides, the CDR3 is TGTGCCAGCAGTGAATCCGGGAACACTGAAGCTTTCTTT. Protein: CASSESGNTEAFF.

CDR3: CASSRTFSYEQYF. As DNA, the CDR3 is TGTGCCAGCAGTCGGACATTCTCCTACGAGCAGTACTTC. The gene calls are TRBV6-1 and TRBJ2-7, with D possibly TRBD1 on 5 matching bases. Trimming removed 5 bases from V and 0 bases from J, with 8 bases in between. Germline V gene lookup returns CDR1 MNHNS and CDR2 SASEGT. This CDR3 comprises 13 residues.

The J gene is TRBJ2-1, the V gene TRBV7-9; TRBD2 aligns across 8 bases. The CDR3 has 14 residues. The V and J ends lost 8 bases and 8 bases, in that order; junction bases with no gene match: 11. Germline lookup yields CDR1 SEHNR and CDR2 FQNEAQ (reference sequence). CDR3 amino acids: CASARLAGGDEQFF. DNA of the CDR3: TGTGCCAGCGCCCGGCTAGCGGGCGGGGATGAGCAGTTCTTC.

This clone turned up a few times. This rearrangement joins TRBV7-8 to TRBJ2-7; D is tentatively TRBD1 or TRBD2 (6 bases each). CDR1 is SGHVS, CDR2 FQNEAQ, per germline. The CDR3 is 16 residues long. Trimming removed 1 base at V and 4 bases at J, with 17 bases between. The chain's CDR3 is CASSLVGAGSGYEQYF. DNA of the CDR3: TGTGCCAGCAGCTTAGTGGGGGCGGGGTCCGGGTACGAGCAGTACTTC.

This clone was picked up a small number of times. V is TRBV5-4 and J is TRBJ1-1; D might be TRBD1 (6 bases). The V end was cut by 4 bases, the J end by 4 bases, with 8 bases between. This CDR3 has 12 residues. The germline CDR1 and CDR2 sequences are SGHNT and YYREEE (reference sequence). DNA for the CDR3: TGTGCCAGCAGCCAGGACAGCACTGAAGCTTTCTTT. Translated: CASSQDSTEAFF.

This clone was counted many times. The rearrangement uses TRBV16 and TRBJ1-5, with D possibly TRBD1 on 5 matching bases. The germline V gene has CDR1 KGHSY and CDR2 FQNENV. The germline V and J ends were trimmed by 4 bases and 6 bases, with 16 bases remaining between them. The CDR3 has 15 amino acids. CDR3 DNA: TGTGCCAGCAGCCGGGGGTTCGGGCCCACTCAGCCCCAGCATTTT. Residues: CASSRGFGPTQPQHF. Combining the CDR3 with reference TRBV16 and TRBJ1-5 gives the whole variable domain GEEVAQTPKHLVRGEGQKAKLYCAPIKGHSYVFWYQQVLKNEFKFLISFQNENVFDETGMPKERFSAKCLPNSPCSLEIQATKLEDSAVYFCASSRGFGPTQPQHFGDGTRLSIL.

Notes on this clone: A junction boundary mismatches the germline segment, possibly from a read error. The V gene is TRBV19, the J gene TRBJ1-2; a weak D match, TRBD1 (6 bases). Germline values: CDR1 LNHDA, CDR2 SQIVND (reference sequence). The CDR3 has 16 residues. CDR3 in DNA: TGTGCCAGTACCCCCGGTCGTCGGACAGCCGATCGTGGGCCCGCGTTC. Translated: CASTPGRRTADRGPAF.

A remark on this clone: A far larger clone is only one base removed, so a read error is likely. The chain uses TRBV29-1 and TRBJ1-1; a possible D gene is TRBD1 (6 bases). The CDR3 sequence is 13 residues long. Germline-derived CDR1 and CDR2 are SQVTM and ANQGSEA. The V end was cut by 8 bases, the J end by 2 bases, with 15 bases between. CDR3 loop: CSTLGQLNTEAFF. The DNA of the CDR3 is TGCAGCACTCTTGGACAGTTAAACACTGAAGCTTTCTTT. The entire variable domain, with the rest obtained from reference TRBV29-1 and TRBJ1-1, is as follows: SAVISQKPSRDICQRGTSLTIQCQVDSQVTMMFWYRQQPGQSLTLIATANQGSEATYESGFVIDKFPISRPNLTFSTLTVSNMSPEDSSIYLCSTLGQLNTEAFFGQGTRLTVV.

The chain employs TRBV5-8 and TRBJ2-1; the D call may be TRBD1 or TRBD2 (5 bases each). Germline values: CDR1 SGHTS, CDR2 YDEGEE. The CDR3 contains 17 residues. V was pared by 4 bases and J by 9 bases, with 26 bases between. The CDR3 DNA sequence: TGTGCCAGCAGCCCGCGCCCCGGGGACCGGGTTTTAGGTGAGCAGTTCTTC. This gives the protein CASSPRPGDRVLGEQFF. Full variable domain (rest looked up from reference TRBV5-8 and TRBJ2-1): EAGVTQSPTHLIKTRGQQATLRCSPISGHTSVYWYQQALGLGLQFLLWYDEGEERNRGNFPPRFSGRQFPNYSSELNVNALELEDSALYLCASSPRPGDRVLGEQFFGPGTRLTVL.

The count of this clone is one. The chain has TRBV27 and TRBJ2-7; 10 bases align to TRBD1. The V gene end was trimmed by 8 bases and the J gene end by 6 bases; junction bases not matched to a gene: 13. The V gene's germline CDR1 is MNHEY and CDR2 SMNVEV (reference sequence). The length of the CDR3 is 15 residues. This CDR3 is CASSIPGQGPLEQYF. The CDR3 region has the DNA TGTGCCAGCTCAATCCCGGGACAGGGGCCCCTCGAGCAGTACTTC.

The chain employs TRBV5-8 and TRBJ2-7; D gene uncertain. V lost 0 bases to trimming and J lost 4 bases, with 8 bases between them. Germline values: CDR1 SGHTS, CDR2 YDEGEE. The CDR3 is 13 amino acids. CDR3 region: CASSLGWPYEQYF. DNA of the CDR3: TGTGCCAGCAGCTTGGGATGGCCTTACGAGCAGTACTTC.